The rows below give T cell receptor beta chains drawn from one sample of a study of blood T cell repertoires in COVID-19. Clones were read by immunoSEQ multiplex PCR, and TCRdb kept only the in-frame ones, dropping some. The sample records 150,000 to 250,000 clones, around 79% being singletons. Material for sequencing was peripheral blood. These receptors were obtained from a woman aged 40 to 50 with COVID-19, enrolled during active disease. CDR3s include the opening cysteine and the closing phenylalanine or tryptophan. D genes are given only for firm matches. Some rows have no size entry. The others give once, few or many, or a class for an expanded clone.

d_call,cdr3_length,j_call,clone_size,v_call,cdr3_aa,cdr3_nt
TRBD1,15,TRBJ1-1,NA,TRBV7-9,CASSFQGVGVTEAFF,TGTGCCAGCAGCTTTCAGGGGGTCGGGGTAACTGAAGCTTTCTTT
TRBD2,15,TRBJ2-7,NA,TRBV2,CASSEGLADPYEQYF,TGTGCCAGCAGTGAAGGGCTAGCGGACCCTTACGAGCAGTACTTC
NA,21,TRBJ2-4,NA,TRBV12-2,CASRFTRETGAGRVAKNIQYF,TGTGCAAGTCGCTTTACTCGAGAGACAGGGGCAGGCCGGGTGGCCAAAAACATTCAGTACTTC
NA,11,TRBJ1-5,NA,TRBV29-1,CSVGQGQPQHF,TGCAGCGTTGGCCAGGGTCAGCCCCAGCATTTT
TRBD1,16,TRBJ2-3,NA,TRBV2,CASKKSGTGGTDTQYF,TGTGCCAGCAAAAAGAGTGGGACAGGGGGCACAGATACGCAGTATTTT
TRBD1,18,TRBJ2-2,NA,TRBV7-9,CASSLWTGGIKGTGELFF,TGTGCCAGCAGCTTGTGGACAGGGGGCATTAAGGGCACCGGGGAGCTGTTTTTT
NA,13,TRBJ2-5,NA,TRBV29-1,CSVDETGQETQYF,TGCAGCGTTGATGAGACAGGCCAAGAGACCCAGTACTTC
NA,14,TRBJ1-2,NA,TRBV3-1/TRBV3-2,CASSQEGTEGGYTF,TGTGCCAGCAGCCAAGAGGGCACCGAAGGTGGCTACACCTTC
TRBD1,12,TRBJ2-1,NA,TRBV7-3,CASSSTGVEQFF,TGTGCCAGCAGCTCGACAGGGGTTGAGCAGTTCTTC
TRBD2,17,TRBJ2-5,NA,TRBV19,CASSTRGTSGDQETQYF,TGTGCCAGTAGTACAAGGGGGACTAGCGGGGACCAAGAGACCCAGTACTTC
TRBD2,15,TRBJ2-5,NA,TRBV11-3,CASSAGLVSQETQYF,TGTGCCAGCAGCGCGGGACTAGTGTCCCAAGAGACCCAGTACTTC
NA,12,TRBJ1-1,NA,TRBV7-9,CASSLFNTEAFF,TGTGCCAGCAGCCTATTTAACACTGAAGCTTTCTTT
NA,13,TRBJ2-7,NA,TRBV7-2,CASSNTGVHEQYF,TGTGCCAGCAGCAATACAGGAGTCCACGAGCAGTACTTC
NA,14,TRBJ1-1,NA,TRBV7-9,CASIRGGGNTEAFF,TGTGCCAGCATCAGGGGAGGGGGTAACACTGAAGCTTTCTTT
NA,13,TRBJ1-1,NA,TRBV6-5,CASSRGTFTEAFF,TGTGCCAGCAGTCGAGGGACATTCACTGAAGCTTTCTTT
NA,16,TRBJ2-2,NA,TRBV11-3,CASSLDAGARAGELFF,TGTGCCAGCAGCTTAGATGCGGGGGCAAGGGCCGGGGAGCTGTTTTTT
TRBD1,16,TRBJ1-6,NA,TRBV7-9,CASTRGEGQGNSPLHF,TGTGCCAGCACCCGAGGGGAAGGACAGGGCAATTCACCCCTCCACTTT
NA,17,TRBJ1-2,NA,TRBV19,CASNEGGTPTFQYGYTF,TGTGCCAGTAACGAAGGCGGGACTCCCACATTCCAGTATGGCTACACCTTC
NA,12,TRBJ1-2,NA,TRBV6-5,CASRGQVYGYTF,TGTGCCAGCAGGGGGCAGGTCTATGGCTACACCTTC
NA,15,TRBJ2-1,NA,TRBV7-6,CASSLVHGRGGEQFF,TGTGCCAGCAGCTTAGTTCATGGTAGAGGAGGTGAGCAGTTCTTC
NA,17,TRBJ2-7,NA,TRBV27,CASSLGPGQPLSYEQYF,TGTGCCAGCAGTTTAGGGCCGGGACAACCTTTATCCTACGAGCAGTACTTC
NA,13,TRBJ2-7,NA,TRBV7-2,CASSLAGTYEQYF,TGTGCCAGCAGCTTAGCCGGGACCTACGAGCAGTACTTC
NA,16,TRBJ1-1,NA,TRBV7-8,CASSSPLGRARTEAFF,TGTGCCAGCAGCTCCCCCCTGGGCAGGGCTCGGACTGAAGCTTTCTTT
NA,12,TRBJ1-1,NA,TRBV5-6,CASSLAATGAFF,TGTGCCAGCAGCTTGGCGGCAACCGGGGCTTTCTTT
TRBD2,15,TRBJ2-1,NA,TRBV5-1,CASSLTSGRNSEQFF,TGCGCCAGCAGCTTGACTAGCGGGAGAAATAGTGAGCAGTTCTTC
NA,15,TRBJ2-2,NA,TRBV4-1,CASSSRGLNTGELFF,TGCGCCAGCAGCTCACGGGGACTTAACACCGGGGAGCTGTTTTTT
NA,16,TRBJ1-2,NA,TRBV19,CASSFSGEERSYGYTF,TGTGCCAGTAGTTTTTCGGGGGAGGAAAGGAGCTATGGCTACACCTTC
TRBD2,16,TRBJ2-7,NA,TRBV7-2,CASSLSGGEPSYEQYF,TGTGCCAGCAGCCTTAGCGGGGGGGAACCCTCCTACGAGCAGTACTTC
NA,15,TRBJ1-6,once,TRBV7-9,CASADSQFYNSPLHF,TGTGCCAGCGCGGACAGCCAATTCTATAATTCACCCCTCCACTTT
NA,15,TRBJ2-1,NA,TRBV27,CASSLVGGISAEQFF,TGTGCCAGCTCCCTGGTGGGGGGTATCTCCGCTGAGCAGTTCTTC
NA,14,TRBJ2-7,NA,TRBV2,CASSEGGLTYEQYF,TGTGCCAGCAGTGAAGGGGGGCTAACCTACGAGCAGTACTTC
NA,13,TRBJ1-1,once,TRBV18,CASSPQGRSEAFF,TGTGCCAGCTCACCACAAGGCAGGTCAGAAGCTTTCTTT
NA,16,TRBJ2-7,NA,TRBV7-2,CASSLAFDRSSYEQYF,TGTGCCAGCAGCTTAGCTTTCGACAGAAGCTCCTACGAGCAGTACTTC
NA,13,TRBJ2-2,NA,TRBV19,CASSIATTGELFF,TGTGCCAGTAGTATAGCCACTACCGGGGAGCTGTTTTTT
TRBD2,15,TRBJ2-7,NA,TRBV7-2,CASSLGGREVDEQYF,TGTGCCAGCAGCTTGGGCGGGAGAGAGGTGGACGAGCAGTACTTC
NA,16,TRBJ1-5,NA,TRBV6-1,CASSEAPRYSNQPQHF,TGTGCCAGCAGTGAAGCCCCCAGGTATAGCAATCAGCCCCAGCATTTT
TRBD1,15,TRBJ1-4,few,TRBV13,CASSVQGARSEKLFF,TGTGCCAGCAGCGTTCAGGGGGCGCGGAGTGAAAAACTGTTTTTT
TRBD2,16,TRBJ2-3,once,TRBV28,CASSLLAGPATGTQYF,TGTGCCAGCAGTTTGCTAGCGGGCCCTGCCACGGGTACGCAGTATTTT
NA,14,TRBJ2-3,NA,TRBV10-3,CALGSGTSTDTQYF,TGTGCCCTGGGGAGCGGAACTAGCACAGATACGCAGTATTTT
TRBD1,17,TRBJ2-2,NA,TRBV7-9,CASSSVRQGGNTGELFF,TGTGCCAGCAGCTCAGTGAGACAGGGGGGCAACACCGGGGAGCTGTTTTTT
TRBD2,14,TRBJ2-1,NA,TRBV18,CASSPPGGLNEQFF,TGTGCCAGCTCACCACCGGGAGGGCTCAATGAGCAGTTCTTC
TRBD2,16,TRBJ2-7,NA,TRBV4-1,CASSPPLPGGWYEQYF,TGCGCCAGCAGCCCGCCCCTGCCGGGAGGGTGGTACGAGCAGTACTTC
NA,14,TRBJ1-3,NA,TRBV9,CASSVIGSGNTIYF,TGTGCCAGCAGCGTAATCGGCTCTGGAAACACCATATATTTT
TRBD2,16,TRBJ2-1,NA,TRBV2,CASSFSGRPSYNEQFF,TGTGCCAGCAGTTTTAGCGGGAGGCCCTCCTACAATGAGCAGTTCTTC
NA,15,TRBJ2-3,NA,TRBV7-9,CASSYPTGSTDTQYF,TGTGCCAGCAGCTACCCGACAGGTAGCACAGATACGCAGTATTTT
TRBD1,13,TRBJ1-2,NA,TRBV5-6,CASSRTGVYGYTF,TGTGCCAGCAGCCGGACAGGTGTCTATGGCTACACCTTC